Sequencing of this TCR beta chain was carried out in a study of CD8 T cells in ankylosing spondylitis. Points on this clonotype: Its antigen is unidentified.

Study findings and constraints: A motif of 8 or 9 highly homologous TCR beta variants was seen as apparently characteristic of ankylosing spondylitis blood. Reports of some motif variants in reactive arthritis synovial fluid and blood predate this one. Matched ankylosing spondylitis synovial fluid reportedly showed significant enrichment of disease-linked clones.

The TCR beta libraries were generated through quantitative 5'-RACE incorporating molecular barcodes. TCRdb re-derived calls from the 5' RACE reads in MiXCR, one entry per CDR3 protein. This table holds about 240,000 distinct CDR3 sequences, about 9.1% found once. Material for sequencing was blood, either unsorted or a sorted T cell fraction (not recorded which). This TCR came from a male donor with ankylosing spondylitis or in good health (not recorded which).

Here the CDR3 DNA reads TGCGCCAGCAGCCAAGATGGCAGGGGTAATGAAAAACTGTTTTTT. Translating it yields CASSQDGRGNEKLFF. The V call is TRBV4-3, the J call TRBJ1-4; D is perhaps TRBD1 (6 bases). Between the trimmed V and J ends, which lost 0 bases and 4 bases, there was a span of 9 bases. This CDR3 has 15 residues. Per the germline V gene, CDR1 is LGHNA and CDR2 is YSLEER.